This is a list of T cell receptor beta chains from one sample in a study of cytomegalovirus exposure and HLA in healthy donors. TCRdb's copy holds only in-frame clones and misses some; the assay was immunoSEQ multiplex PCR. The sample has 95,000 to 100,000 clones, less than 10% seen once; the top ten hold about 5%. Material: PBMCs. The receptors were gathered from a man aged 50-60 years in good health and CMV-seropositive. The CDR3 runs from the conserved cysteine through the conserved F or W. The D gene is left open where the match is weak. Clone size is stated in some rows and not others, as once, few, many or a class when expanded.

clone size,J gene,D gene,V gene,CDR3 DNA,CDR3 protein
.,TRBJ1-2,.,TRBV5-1,TGCGCCAGCAGCTTGGACGGGAACTATGGCTACACCTTC,CASSLDGNYGYTF
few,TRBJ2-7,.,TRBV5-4,TGTGCCAGCAGCCAAAGTGGGGGGGCCCACGAGCAGTACTTC,CASSQSGGAHEQYF
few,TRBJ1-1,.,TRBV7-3,TGTGCCAGCAGCTTTAGAGGGGGCACTGAAGCTTTCTTT,CASSFRGGTEAFF
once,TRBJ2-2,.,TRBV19,TGTGCCAGTAAGTGGAACGGAGGAGTAGCCACCGGGGAGCTGTTTTTT,CASKWNGGVATGELFF
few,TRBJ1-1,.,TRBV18,TGTGCCAGCTCAGCCCACAGAAACACTGAAGCTTTCTTT,CASSAHRNTEAFF
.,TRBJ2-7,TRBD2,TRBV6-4,TGTGCCAGCAGCCTGGGAGCGGGAGGGGCCTACGAGCAGTACTTC,CASSLGAGGAYEQYF
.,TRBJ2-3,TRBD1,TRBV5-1,TGCGCCAGCAGCAGGAAGACAGGGGGCACAGATACGCAGTATTTT,CASSRKTGGTDTQYF
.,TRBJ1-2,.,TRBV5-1,TGCGCCAGCAGCTTGGGAGAAAATTATGGCTACACCTTC,CASSLGENYGYTF
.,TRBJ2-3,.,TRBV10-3,TGTGCCATCAGTGAGCAGGCTGTGCGAAATACAGATACGCAGTATTTT,CAISEQAVRNTDTQYF
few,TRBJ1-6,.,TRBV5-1,TGCGCCAGCAGCTTGGGGCAGGGCACTTCACCCCTCCACTTT,CASSLGQGTSPLHF
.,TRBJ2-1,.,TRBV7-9,TGTGCCAGCAGCTGGGCTGATTCCGTCGATGAGCAGTTCTTC,CASSWADSVDEQFF
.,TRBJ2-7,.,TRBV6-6,TGTGCCAGCAGTCCGACCCCGCCGGGCGAGCAGTACTTC,CASSPTPPGEQYF
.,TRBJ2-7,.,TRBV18,TGTGCCAGCTCACCCCCAGGACAGATCTACGAGCAGTACTTC,CASSPPGQIYEQYF
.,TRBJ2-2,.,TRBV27,TGTGCCAGCAGTCGCGATCCTATGCCGGGACAACCGAACACCGGGGAGCTGTTTTTT,CASSRDPMPGQPNTGELFF
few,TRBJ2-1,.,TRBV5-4,TGTGCCAGCAGCTTGGCCACCGACTCCCCTTACAATGAGCAGTTCTTC,CASSLATDSPYNEQFF
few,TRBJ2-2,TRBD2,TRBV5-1,TGCGCCAGCAAGGAACTAGCGGGAGCCACCGGGGAGCTGTTTTTT,CASKELAGATGELFF
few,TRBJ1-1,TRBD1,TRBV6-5,TGTGCCAGCAGCCGGGGGACAGGGCCCAACACTGAAGCTTTCTTT,CASSRGTGPNTEAFF
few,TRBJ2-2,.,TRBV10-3,TGTGCCATCAGGTCAGGGGAAGGGGAGCTGTTTTTT,CAIRSGEGELFF
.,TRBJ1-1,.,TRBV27,TGTGCCAGCAGCCGGGAGGGGTGGGTCACTGAAGCTTTCTTT,CASSREGWVTEAFF
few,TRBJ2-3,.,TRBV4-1,TGCGCCAGCAGCCAAGAAGGGGGGGCGTCCAGCCGAGGTACGCAGTATTTT,CASSQEGGASSRGTQYF
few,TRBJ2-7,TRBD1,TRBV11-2,TGTGCCAGCAGCTTAGTCGGGACAGGGGACTACGAGCAGTACTTC,CASSLVGTGDYEQYF
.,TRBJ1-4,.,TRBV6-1,TGTGCCAGCAGTGAAATGGGCACAACTAATGAAAAACTGTTTTTT,CASSEMGTTNEKLFF
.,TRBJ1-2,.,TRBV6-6,TGTGCCAGCAGCCAGGGGAACTATGGCTACACCTTC,CASSQGNYGYTF
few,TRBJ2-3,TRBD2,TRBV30,TGTGCCCGAAGCCAGCGGGGCGGAGATACGCAGTATTTT,CARSQRGGDTQYF